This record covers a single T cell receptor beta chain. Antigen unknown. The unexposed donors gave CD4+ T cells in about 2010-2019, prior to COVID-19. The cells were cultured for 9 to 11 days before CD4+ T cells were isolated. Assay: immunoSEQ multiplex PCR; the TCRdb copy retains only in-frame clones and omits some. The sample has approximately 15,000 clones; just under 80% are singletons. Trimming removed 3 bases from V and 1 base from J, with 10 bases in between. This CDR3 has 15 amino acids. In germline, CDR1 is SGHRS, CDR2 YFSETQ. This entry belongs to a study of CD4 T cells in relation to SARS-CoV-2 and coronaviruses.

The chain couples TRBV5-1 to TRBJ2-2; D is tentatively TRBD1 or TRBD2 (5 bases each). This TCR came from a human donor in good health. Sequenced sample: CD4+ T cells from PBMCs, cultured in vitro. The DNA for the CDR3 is TGCGCCAGCAGCTGGGGACGGGAGAACACCGGGGAGCTGTTTTTT. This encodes CASSWGRENTGELFF.